This is a list of T cell receptor beta chains from one sample in a study of cytomegalovirus exposure and HLA in healthy donors. The protocol was immunoSEQ multiplex PCR, while the TCRdb copy is restricted to in-frame clones and leaves out a portion. The repertoire holds about 150,000 clones, with about 82% as singletons. The sample was PBMCs. These receptors came from a human donor in good health. Both conserved end residues are part of each CDR3. A D gene is named only where the DNA matches it firmly. Size values are once, few and many counts, or a class for expanded clones, and some rows have none.

d_call clone_size j_call v_call cdr3_aa cdr3_nt
NA NA TRBJ2-1 TRBV5-1 CASRADSYNEQFF TGCGCCAGCAGGGCAGACTCCTACAATGAGCAGTTCTTC
NA NA TRBJ1-2 TRBV6-4 CASSDSGDSGAYGYTF TGTGCCAGCAGTGACTCCGGGGACTCCGGAGCCTATGGCTACACCTTC
NA NA TRBJ2-1 TRBV1 CTSSQQTSGRARENEQFF TGCACCAGCAGCCAACAGACTAGCGGGAGGGCCCGGGAGAATGAGCAGTTCTTC
NA NA TRBJ2-5 TRBV5-6 CASSLANAKKETQYF TGTGCCAGCAGCTTGGCCAATGCGAAGAAAGAGACCCAGTACTTC
NA NA TRBJ1-4 TRBV4-3 CASSQDERPESEKLFF TGCGCCAGCAGCCAAGATGAAAGGCCGGAGAGTGAAAAACTGTTTTTT
TRBD1 NA TRBJ2-7 TRBV5-4 CASSFPDRGIYEQYF TGTGCCAGCAGCTTCCCGGACAGGGGAATCTACGAGCAGTACTTC
NA NA TRBJ1-1 TRBV5-1 CASSVTKMNTEAFF TGCGCCAGCAGCGTGACAAAAATGAACACTGAAGCTTTCTTT
TRBD1 NA TRBJ2-3 TRBV30 CAWSAGTGGTDTQYF TGTGCCTGGTCAGCCGGGACAGGAGGCACAGATACGCAGTATTTT
NA NA TRBJ2-3 TRBV27 CASSFLGRWADTQYF TGTGCCAGCAGTTTCCTCGGGAGATGGGCAGATACGCAGTATTTT
NA NA TRBJ2-7 TRBV5-1 CASSSFSDPYEQYF TGCGCCAGCAGCTCCTTTAGCGACCCCTACGAGCAGTACTTC
TRBD1 NA TRBJ2-7 TRBV5-4 CASSLAKTGAFEQYF TGTGCCAGCAGCTTGGCCAAGACAGGGGCGTTCGAGCAGTACTTC
NA few TRBJ2-7 TRBV15 CATRNSGFGYEQYF TGTGCCACCAGAAACTCGGGTTTTGGATACGAGCAGTACTTC
TRBD1 NA TRBJ2-7 TRBV6-1 CASSERQGAEQYF TGTGCCAGCAGTGAAAGACAGGGGGCCGAGCAGTACTTC
NA NA TRBJ1-5 TRBV19 CASREGMQPQHF TGTGCAAGTAGGGAGGGTATGCAGCCCCAGCATTTT
NA NA TRBJ1-2 TRBV18 CASSLGQLYGYTF TGTGCCAGCTCACTAGGACAGCTATATGGCTACACCTTC
TRBD2 NA TRBJ2-1 TRBV19 CASSQRGTREGYNEQFF TGTGCCAGTAGTCAAAGGGGGACTAGGGAGGGCTACAATGAGCAGTTCTTC
NA NA TRBJ2-7 TRBV5-1 CASSLADVRRTGSYEQYF TGCGCCAGCAGCTTGGCTGACGTACGGCGGACTGGTTCCTACGAGCAGTACTTC
NA NA TRBJ1-1 TRBV28 CASSWGTSPSMNTEAFF TGTGCCAGCAGTTGGGGGACAAGCCCTTCCATGAACACTGAAGCTTTCTTT
NA few TRBJ2-7 TRBV25-1 CASSEAGTYEQYF TGTGCCAGCAGTGAAGCGGGCACCTACGAGCAGTACTTC
NA NA TRBJ2-1 TRBV7-3 CASSFEQTSYNEQFF TGTGCCAGCAGCTTTGAGCAGACATCCTACAATGAGCAGTTCTTC
TRBD2 NA TRBJ2-1 TRBV27 CASSSISGGFWNEQFF TGTGCCAGCAGTTCAATTAGCGGGGGGTTTTGGAATGAGCAGTTCTTC
TRBD1 NA TRBJ1-1 TRBV7-8 CASSRNVGGLNTEAFF TGTGCCAGCAGCCGAAATGTAGGGGGCCTGAACACTGAAGCTTTCTTT
NA NA TRBJ1-3 TRBV7-9 CASRPGYKAGNTIYF TGTGCCAGCAGACCAGGGTATAAAGCTGGAAACACCATATATTTT
TRBD2 NA TRBJ2-7 TRBV4-1 CASSLLAGDDEQYF TGCGCCAGCAGCCTATTAGCGGGAGACGACGAGCAGTACTTC
NA NA TRBJ1-2 TRBV5-1 CASSFDGDYGYTF TGCGCCAGCAGCTTTGACGGGGACTATGGCTACACCTTC
TRBD1 few TRBJ1-2 TRBV6-4 CASSRPGGYGYTF TGTGCCAGCAGTAGACCAGGGGGCTATGGCTACACCTTC
TRBD1 NA TRBJ2-7 TRBV9 CASSPGTVPYEQYF TGTGCCAGCAGCCCTGGGACAGTTCCTTACGAGCAGTACTTC
NA NA TRBJ1-1 TRBV9 CASSGKTGEAFF TGTGCCAGCAGCGGAAAAACCGGTGAAGCTTTCTTT
NA NA TRBJ1-1 TRBV11-1 CASSSNRELGEAFF TGTGCCAGCAGCTCCAACAGGGAGTTAGGTGAAGCTTTCTTT
NA once TRBJ1-5 TRBV27 CASRREGGSNQPQHF TGTGCCAGCAGAAGGGAGGGGGGTAGCAATCAGCCCCAGCATTTT
TRBD1 NA TRBJ1-1 TRBV19 CASSIWSTGGTEAFF TGTGCCAGTAGTATTTGGTCCACAGGGGGTACTGAAGCTTTCTTT
NA NA TRBJ2-1 TRBV6-1 CASSEAARGTYNEQFF TGTGCCAGCAGTGAAGCAGCTCGGGGGACTTACAATGAGCAGTTCTTC
NA NA TRBJ1-1 TRBV27 CASSPQGLGTEAFF TGTGCCAGCAGTCCTCAGGGGCTGGGCACTGAAGCTTTCTTT
TRBD1 NA TRBJ1-5 TRBV12-5 CASGLDRGHGQPQHF TGTGCTAGTGGGTTGGACAGGGGGCATGGTCAGCCCCAGCATTTT
NA NA TRBJ1-5 TRBV15 CATSSDQNQPQHF TGTGCCACCAGCAGCGATCAGAATCAGCCCCAGCATTTT
NA NA TRBJ1-3 TRBV2 CAIGTARSGNTIYF TGTGCCATAGGGACTGCACGCTCTGGAAACACCATATATTTT
NA NA TRBJ1-5 TRBV2 CASSEAPRQSNQPQHF TGTGCCAGCAGTGAAGCCCCCCGACAGAGCAATCAGCCCCAGCATTTT
TRBD2 NA TRBJ2-1 TRBV9 CASSVVSGSSNEQFF TGTGCCAGCAGCGTAGTTAGCGGGAGCAGCAATGAGCAGTTCTTC
NA few TRBJ1-2 TRBV2 CASGGDTYGYTF TGTGCCAGCGGCGGGGATACCTATGGCTACACCTTC
TRBD1 NA TRBJ2-1 TRBV6-5 CASSFLTGGAYNEQFF TGTGCCAGCAGTTTCCTGACAGGGGGCGCCTACAATGAGCAGTTCTTC
NA once TRBJ1-4 TRBV7-9 CASSRQENEKLFF TGTGCCAGCAGCCGACAGGAGAATGAAAAACTGTTTTTT
NA NA TRBJ1-5 TRBV19 CASTPVGAQPQHF TGTGCCAGTACCCCGGTGGGCGCTCAGCCCCAGCATTTT
NA NA TRBJ2-7 TRBV6-6 CATQRDRAAYEQYF TGTGCCACCCAACGGGATAGGGCCGCCTACGAGCAGTACTTC
NA NA TRBJ1-1 TRBV10-1 CASSDNPVNTEAFF TGCGCCAGCAGTGATAATCCAGTGAACACTGAAGCTTTCTTT
TRBD1 NA TRBJ1-6 TRBV2 CASSELGGTVYNSPLHF TGTGCCAGCAGCGAATTGGGCGGGACAGTTTATAATTCACCCCTCCACTTT
NA few TRBJ1-2 TRBV6-5 CASGAGRDGGYTF TGTGCCAGTGGAGCAGGGAGGGACGGTGGCTACACCTTC
TRBD1 NA TRBJ2-5 TRBV5-1 CASSLDRGTGVETQYF TGCGCCAGCAGCTTGGATCGGGGGACAGGGGTGGAGACCCAGTACTTC
TRBD1 NA TRBJ1-5 TRBV2 CASSESRLGDSRQPQHF TGTGCCAGCAGTGAAAGTCGGTTGGGGGACAGCCGGCAGCCCCAGCATTTT
TRBD1 NA TRBJ2-5 TRBV29-1 CSVETGTDQETQYF TGCAGCGTTGAAACCGGGACAGACCAAGAGACCCAGTACTTC
TRBD2 NA TRBJ2-7 TRBV28 CASSFPLSSGRAHEQYF TGTGCCAGCAGTTTCCCCCTTTCTAGCGGGAGGGCCCACGAGCAGTACTTC
TRBD2 NA TRBJ2-3 TRBV10-2 CASSQAGGRIDTQYF TGCGCCAGCAGCCAAGCGGGAGGGCGGATAGATACGCAGTATTTT
NA NA TRBJ2-1 TRBV25-1 CASSDSTAYNEQFF TGTGCCAGCAGTGACTCGACAGCATACAATGAGCAGTTCTTC
NA few TRBJ1-1 TRBV28 CASSWGLNTEAFF TGTGCCAGCAGTTGGGGACTTAACACTGAAGCTTTCTTT
TRBD2 NA TRBJ2-7 TRBV30 CAWTSAGVWNEQYF TGTGCCTGGACATCAGCGGGAGTATGGAACGAGCAGTACTTC
NA NA TRBJ1-2 TRBV7-9 CASSGEFGYGYTF TGTGCCAGCAGTGGGGAGTTCGGCTATGGCTACACCTTC
TRBD1 NA TRBJ1-1 TRBV19 CASSGQGKYTEAFF TGTGCCAGTAGTGGACAGGGGAAGTACACTGAAGCTTTCTTT
NA few TRBJ1-5 TRBV6-1 CASSDHRGNQPQHF TGTGCCAGCAGTGACCATCGGGGGAATCAGCCCCAGCATTTT